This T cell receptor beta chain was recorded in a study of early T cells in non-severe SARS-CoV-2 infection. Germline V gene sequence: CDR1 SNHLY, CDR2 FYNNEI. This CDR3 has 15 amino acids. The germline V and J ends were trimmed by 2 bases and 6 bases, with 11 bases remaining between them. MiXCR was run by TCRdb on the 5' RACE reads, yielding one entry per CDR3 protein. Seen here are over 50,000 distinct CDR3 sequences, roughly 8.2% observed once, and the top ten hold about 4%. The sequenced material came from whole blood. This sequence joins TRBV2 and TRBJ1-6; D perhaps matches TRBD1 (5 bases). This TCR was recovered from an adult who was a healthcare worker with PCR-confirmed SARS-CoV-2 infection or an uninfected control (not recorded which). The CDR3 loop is CASSERGRSNSPLHF. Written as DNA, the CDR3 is TGTGCCAGCAGTGAACGGGGCAGGAGTAATTCACCCCTCCACTTT. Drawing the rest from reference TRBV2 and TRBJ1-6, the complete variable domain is EPEVTQTPSHQVTQMGQEVILRCVPISNHLYFYWYRQILGQKVEFLVSFYNNEISEKSEIFDDQFSVERPDGSNFTLKIRSTKLEDSAMYFCASSERGRSNSPLHFGNGTRLTVT.